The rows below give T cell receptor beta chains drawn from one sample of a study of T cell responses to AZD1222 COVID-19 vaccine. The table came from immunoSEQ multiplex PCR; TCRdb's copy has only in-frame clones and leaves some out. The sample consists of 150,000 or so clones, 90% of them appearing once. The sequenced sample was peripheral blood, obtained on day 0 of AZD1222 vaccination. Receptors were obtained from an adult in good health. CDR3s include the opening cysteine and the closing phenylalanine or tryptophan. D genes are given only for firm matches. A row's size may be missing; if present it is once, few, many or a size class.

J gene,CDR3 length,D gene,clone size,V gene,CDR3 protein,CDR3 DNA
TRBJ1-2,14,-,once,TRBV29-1,CSVVGTPPNYGYTF,TGCAGCGTTGTCGGGACACCCCCTAACTATGGCTACACCTTC
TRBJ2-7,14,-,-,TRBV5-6,CASSYVTLSYEQYF,TGTGCCAGCAGCTACGTGACCCTCTCCTACGAGCAGTACTTC
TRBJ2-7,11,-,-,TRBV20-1,CSAPYSYEQYF,TGCAGTGCTCCCTACTCCTACGAGCAGTACTTC
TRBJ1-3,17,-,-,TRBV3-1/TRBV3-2,CASSRRRQAMSGNTIYF,TGTGCCAGCAGCCGACGAAGACAGGCCATGAGCGGAAACACCATATATTTT
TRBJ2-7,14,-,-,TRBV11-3,CASSREGDSYEQYF,TGTGCCAGCAGCCGTGAAGGGGACTCCTACGAGCAGTACTTC
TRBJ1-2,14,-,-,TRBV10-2,CASSEGLTNYGYTF,TGCGCCAGCAGTGAGGGGCTTACTAACTATGGCTACACCTTC
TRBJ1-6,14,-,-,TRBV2,CASSELGVNSPLHF,TGTGCCAGCAGTGAGCTGGGGGTTAATTCACCCCTCCACTTT
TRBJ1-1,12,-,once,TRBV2,CASSEDSYEAFF,TGTGCCAGCAGCGAGGACAGCTATGAAGCTTTCTTT
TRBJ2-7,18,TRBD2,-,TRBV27,CASSPRGLAGDLSYEQYF,TGTGCCAGCAGTCCACGTGGACTAGCGGGGGATCTCTCCTACGAGCAGTACTTC
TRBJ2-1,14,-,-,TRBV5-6,CASSLWSASNEQFF,TGTGCCAGCAGCTTGTGGTCCGCAAGTAATGAGCAGTTCTTC
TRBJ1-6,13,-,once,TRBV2,CASTEPFNSPLHF,TGTGCCAGCACCGAACCCTTTAATTCACCCCTCCACTTT
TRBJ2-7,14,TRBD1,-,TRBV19,CASSRGGLPREQYF,TGTGCCAGTAGTAGAGGGGGCCTACCCCGCGAGCAGTACTTC
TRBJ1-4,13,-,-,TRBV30,CAWSVHLNEKLFF,TGTGCCTGGAGTGTACACCTTAATGAAAAACTGTTTTTT
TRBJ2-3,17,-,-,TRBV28,CASSLWSLSGGTDTQYF,TGTGCCAGCAGTTTATGGTCGTTAAGTGGGGGCACAGATACGCAGTATTTT
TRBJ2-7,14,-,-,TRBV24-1,CARSRDTLSYEQYF,TGTGCCAGAAGCCGGGACACCCTCTCCTACGAGCAGTACTTC
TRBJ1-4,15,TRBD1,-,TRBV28,CASRDRDRSNEKLFF,TGTGCCAGCAGAGACCGGGACAGATCTAATGAAAAACTGTTTTTT
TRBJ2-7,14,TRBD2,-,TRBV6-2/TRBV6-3,CASSFSGVSYEQYF,TGTGCCAGCAGTTTCAGCGGGGTCTCCTACGAGCAGTACTTC
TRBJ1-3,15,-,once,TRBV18,CASSPTGLSGNTIYF,TGTGCCAGCTCACCCACAGGGCTATCTGGAAACACCATATATTTT
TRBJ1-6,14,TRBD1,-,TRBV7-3,CASSQTGGSAPLHF,TGTGCCAGCAGCCAGACAGGGGGCTCCGCACCCCTCCACTTT
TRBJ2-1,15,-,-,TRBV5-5,CASSLFSRVGNEQFF,TGTGCCAGCAGCTTGTTTAGCCGCGTTGGCAATGAGCAGTTCTTC
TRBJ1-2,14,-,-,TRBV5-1,CASTRQSSNYGYTF,TGCGCCAGCACGCGACAGAGCTCCAACTATGGCTACACCTTC
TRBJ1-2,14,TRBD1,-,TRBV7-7,CASSLDRTGAGYTF,TGTGCTAGCAGCTTAGATAGGACAGGGGCCGGCTACACCTTC
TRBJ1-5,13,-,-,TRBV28,CASSFRANQPQHF,TGTGCCAGCAGTTTTAGGGCCAATCAGCCCCAGCATTTT
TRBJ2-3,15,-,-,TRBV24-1,CATSDPTSVTDTQYF,TGTGCCACCAGTGACCCGACAAGTGTTACAGATACGCAGTATTTT
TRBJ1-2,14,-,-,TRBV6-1,CASSEGAGNYGYTF,TGTGCCAGCAGTGAAGGGGCGGGGAACTATGGCTACACCTTC
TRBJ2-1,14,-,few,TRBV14,CASSQAYLNNEQFF,TGTGCCAGCAGCCAAGCCTACTTAAACAATGAGCAGTTCTTC
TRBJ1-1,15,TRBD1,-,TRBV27,CASSVTGTANTEAFF,TGTGCCAGCAGTGTTACCGGGACAGCGAACACTGAAGCTTTCTTT
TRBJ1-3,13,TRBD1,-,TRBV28,CASSEGQRNTIYF,TGTGCCAGCAGCGAGGGACAGAGAAACACCATATATTTT
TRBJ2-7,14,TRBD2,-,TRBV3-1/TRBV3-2,CASSQLAGGYEQYF,TGTGCCAGCAGCCAACTAGCGGGGGGTTACGAGCAGTACTTC
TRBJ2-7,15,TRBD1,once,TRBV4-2,CASSQENRGLYEQYF,TGTGCCAGCAGCCAAGAGAACAGGGGGCTCTACGAGCAGTACTTC
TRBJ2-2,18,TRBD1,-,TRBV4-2,CASSHGTGVLLTGGELFF,TGTGCCAGCAGCCACGGGACAGGGGTGTTGTTAACAGGCGGGGAGCTGTTTTTT
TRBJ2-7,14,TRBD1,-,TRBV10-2,CASGRQGRSYEQYF,TGCGCCAGCGGACGACAGGGACGATCCTACGAGCAGTACTTC
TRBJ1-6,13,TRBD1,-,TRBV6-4,CATKDRGNSPLHF,TGTGCCACCAAGGACAGGGGAAATTCACCCCTCCACTTT
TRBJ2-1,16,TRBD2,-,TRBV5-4,CASSQGLAGGTNEQFF,TGTGCCAGCAGCCAGGGACTAGCGGGGGGCACAAATGAGCAGTTCTTC
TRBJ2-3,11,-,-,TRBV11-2,CASSLGDTQYF,TGTGCCAGCAGCCTCGGAGATACGCAGTATTTT
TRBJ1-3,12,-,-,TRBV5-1,CASSPAGNTIYF,TGCGCCAGCAGTCCAGCTGGAAACACCATATATTTT
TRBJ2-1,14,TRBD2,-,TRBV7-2,CASSLGLGGGEQFF,TGTGCCAGCAGCCTGGGACTAGGAGGTGGTGAGCAGTTCTTC
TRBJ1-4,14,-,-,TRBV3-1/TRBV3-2,CASRSWQTNEKLFF,TGTGCCAGCCGCAGCTGGCAGACTAATGAAAAACTGTTTTTT
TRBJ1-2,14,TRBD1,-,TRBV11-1,CASSPVDRERKMTF,TGTGCCAGCAGCCCTGTAGACAGGGAGAGGAAAATGACCTTC
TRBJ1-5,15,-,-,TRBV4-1,CASSQEGGSNQPQHF,TGCGCCAGCAGCCAAGAGGGGGGCAGCAATCAGCCCCAGCATTTT
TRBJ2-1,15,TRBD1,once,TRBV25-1,CASSSFTGGEDEQFF,TGTGCCAGCAGTAGTTTTACAGGGGGCGAAGACGAGCAGTTCTTC
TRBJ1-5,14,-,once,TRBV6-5,CASSYSGGHQPQHF,TGTGCCAGCAGTTACTCAGGTGGGCATCAGCCCCAGCATTTT
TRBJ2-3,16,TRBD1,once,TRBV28,CASSLIQGVGTDTQYF,TGTGCCAGCAGTCTGATTCAGGGGGTGGGCACAGATACGCAGTATTTT
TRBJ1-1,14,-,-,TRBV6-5,CASSSGLGNTEAFF,TGTGCCAGCAGTTCGGGTTTGGGGAACACTGAAGCTTTCTTT
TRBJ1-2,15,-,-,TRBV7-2,CASSLGVIWLGGYTF,TGTGCCAGCAGCTTAGGGGTTATATGGCTGGGCGGCTACACCTTC
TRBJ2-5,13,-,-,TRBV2,CASNPGEQETQYF,TGTGCCAGCAATCCGGGGGAGCAAGAGACCCAGTACTTC
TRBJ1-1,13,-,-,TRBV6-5,CASSSKGTAEAFF,TGTGCCAGCAGTTCCAAGGGTACGGCTGAAGCTTTCTTT
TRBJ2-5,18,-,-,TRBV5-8,CASSITTAGPNGPETQYF,TGTGCCAGCAGCATAACTACGGCGGGACCAAACGGTCCAGAGACCCAGTACTTC
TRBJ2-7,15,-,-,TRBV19,CASSIGFGRSYEQYF,TGTGCCAGTAGTATAGGTTTCGGCAGATCCTACGAGCAGTACTTC
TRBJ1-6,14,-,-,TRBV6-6,CASSYGQNNSPLHF,TGTGCCAGCAGTTACGGGCAGAATAATTCACCCCTCCACTTT